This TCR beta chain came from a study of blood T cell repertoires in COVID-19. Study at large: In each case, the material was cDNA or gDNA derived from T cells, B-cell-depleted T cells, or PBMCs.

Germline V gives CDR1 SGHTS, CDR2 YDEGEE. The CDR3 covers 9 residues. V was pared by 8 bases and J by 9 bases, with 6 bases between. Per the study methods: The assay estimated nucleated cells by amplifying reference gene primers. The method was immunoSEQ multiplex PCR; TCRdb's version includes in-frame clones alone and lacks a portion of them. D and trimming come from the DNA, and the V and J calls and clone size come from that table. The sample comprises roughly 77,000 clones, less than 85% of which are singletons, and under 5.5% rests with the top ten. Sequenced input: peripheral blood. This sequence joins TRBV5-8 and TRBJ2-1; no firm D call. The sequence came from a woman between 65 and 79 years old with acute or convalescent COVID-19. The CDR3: CASTGEQFF. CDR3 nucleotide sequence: TGTGCCAGTACCGGTGAGCAGTTCTTC.